One and the same sample provided the 24 T cell receptor beta chains below, sequenced in a study of fetal regulatory T cell absence and autoimmunity (dated by TCRdb to 2015 to 2018). Library prep was done by the immunoSEQ multiplex PCR assay. In TCRdb, the immuneACCESS table is reduced to in-frame sequences with V and J assigned. These tables do not hold every clone; where another copy was compared, an unresolved V gene accounts for under half, and the others remain unexplained. The sample table records about 50,000 clones; about 86% of these occur just once. 0.4% to 0.45% of the sample lies in the top ten. Sequenced material: cord blood. The receptors come from a newborn boy with IPEX syndrome.

The rearrangement joins TRBV7-6 to TRBJ2-7; D unresolved. Germline V gene lookup returns CDR1 SGHVS and CDR2 FNYEAQ. The CDR3 spans 13 residues. V lost 3 bases to trimming and J lost 3 bases, with 9 bases between them. The CDR3 sequence: CASSFGKDYEQYF. In DNA, the CDR3 is TGTGCCAGCAGCTTTGGGAAGGACTACGAGCAGTACTTC.

The J gene is TRBJ1-2, the V gene TRBV25-1, with D perhaps TRBD1 (5 bases). CDR1 MGHDK and CDR2 SYGVNS come from the germline V gene. The CDR3 runs 16 residues. Trimming shortened V by 0 bases and J by 5 bases, and 16 bases separated the two germline ends. The CDR3 sequence is CASSEYKNRDLYGYTF. CDR3 coding DNA: TGTGCCAGCAGTGAATACAAAAACCGGGACCTTTATGGCTACACCTTC.

V gene TRBV10-2 combines with J gene TRBJ2-5, with D perhaps matching TRBD1 (6 bases). Germline CDR1 WSHSY, CDR2 SAAADI. Trimming cost V 4 bases and J 2 bases, with 8 bases left between them. There are 13 residues in the CDR3. CDR3 coding DNA: TGCGCCAGCAGTGCGGGGACACAAGAGACCCAGTACTTC. It is translated as CASSAGTQETQYF.

The chain has TRBV6-1 and TRBJ2-7; the D gene could be TRBD1 or TRBD2 (5 bases each). The CDR3 length is 12 residues. Germline CDR1 and CDR2: MNHNS and SASEGT. Trimming took off 6 bases at V and 6 bases at J, with 12 bases between the two ends. CDR3 nucleotides: TGTGCCAGCAGCCAGGGACCGGCCGAGCAGTACTTC. As protein: CASSQGPAEQYF.

This chain uses TRBV11-3 with TRBJ1-1, with 8 bases identical to TRBD1. Germline CDR1 reads SGHNT; CDR2 reads YENEEA. V lost 0 bases, J lost 9 bases, and 0 bases stayed unmatched. This CDR3 is built from 12 residues. The CDR3 reads CASSLDRGQAFF. CDR3 nucleotide sequence: TGTGCCAGCAGCTTAGACAGGGGGCAAGCTTTCTTT. Full variable domain (remainder filled in from reference TRBV11-3 and TRBJ1-1): EAGVVQSPRYKIIEKKQPVAFWCNPISGHNTLYWYLQNLGQGPELLIRYENEEAVDDSQLPKDRFSAERLKGVDSTLKIQPAELGDSAVYLCASSLDRGQAFFGQGTRLTVV.

V usage is TRBV2 and J usage is TRBJ2-2, with 9 bases fitting TRBD2. Germline CDR1 reads SNHLY; CDR2 reads FYNNEI. CDR3 length: 15 amino acids. Trimming took 8 bases from V and 4 from J; bases not matched to a gene: 8. CDR3 in amino acids: CASQLTTSGTGELFF. CDR3 bases: TGTGCCAGCCAGCTCACGACTAGCGGCACCGGGGAGCTGTTTTTT.

This chain uses TRBV5-1 with TRBJ2-2; no clear D. This CDR3 has 12 residues. Trimming took 1 base from V and 7 from J, leaving 5 bases between them. Germline CDR1 reads SGHRS; CDR2 reads YFSETQ. The CDR3 bases are TGCGCCAGCAGCTTGAATGTCGGGGAGCTGTTTTTT. Its translation: CASSLNVGELFF. Full variable domain (remainder filled in from reference TRBV5-1 and TRBJ2-2): KAGVTQTPRYLIKTRGQQVTLSCSPISGHRSVSWYQQTPGQGLQFLFEYFSETQRNKGNFPGRFSGRQFSNSRSEMNVSTLELGDSALYLCASSLNVGELFFGEGSRLTVL.

The gene calls are TRBV6-1 and TRBJ1-2; 7 nucleotides match TRBD1. The CDR3 is 15 residues long. Losses at the gene ends were 5 bases for V and 2 bases for J; bases not matched to a gene: 8. Germline V gene data show CDR1 as MNHNS and CDR2 as SASEGT. CDR3 DNA sequence: TGTGCCAGCAGTTCCGGGACAGACTTAAACTATGGCTACACCTTC. Translating it yields CASSSGTDLNYGYTF.

The chain employs TRBV19 and TRBJ2-2; 10 bases match TRBD1. V lost 4 bases to trimming and J lost 6 bases; unmatched junction nucleotides: 5. This CDR3 has 15 amino acids. Germline V gene lookup returns CDR1 LNHDA and CDR2 SQIVND (reference sequence). CDR3 nucleotides: TGTGCCAGTAGTAGGGTTGGACAGGGGGCCGGGGAGCTGTTTTTT. Its protein is CASSRVGQGAGELFF.

The chain carries TRBV18 and TRBJ1-1; D may be TRBD1 (6 bases). CDR1 is KGHSH and CDR2 is LQKENI in the germline V gene. CDR3 size: 13 residues. V dropped 3 bases and J dropped 4 bases, with 9 bases sitting between them. The CDR3: CASSPTGSTEAFF. The CDR3 region has the DNA TGTGCCAGCTCACCTACAGGGTCCACTGAAGCTTTCTTT.

CDR3: CSVDGSGRTSSTDTQYF. CDR3 sequence (DNA): TGCAGCGTTGACGGTAGCGGGAGGACCTCTAGCACAGATACGCAGTATTTT. V gene TRBV29-1 combines with J gene TRBJ2-3; 10 positions agree with TRBD2. Germline CDR1 SQVTM, CDR2 ANQGSEA. V lost 3 bases to trimming and J lost 0 bases; unmatched junction nucleotides: 9. The CDR3 totals 17 residues.

V usage is TRBV9 and J usage is TRBJ2-2, with 8 bases identical to TRBD2. Germline-derived CDR1 and CDR2 are SGDLS and YYNGEE. CDR3 length: 18 amino acids. J lost 7 bases, V lost 3 bases, and 17 bases had no gene match. In nucleotides, the CDR3 is TGTGCCAGCAGCGCCGAGTCCCCGCTGGTGGCGGGGGGCGGGGAGCTGTTTTTT. The encoded protein is CASSAESPLVAGGGELFF.

The chain employs TRBV6-1 and TRBJ2-1; D gene uncertain. Germline lookup yields CDR1 MNHNS and CDR2 SASEGT. There are 13 residues in the CDR3. V was cut by 9 bases and J by 0 bases, with 9 bases left in between. The DNA of the CDR3 is TGTGCCAGTGGGATAAACTCCTACAATGAGCAGTTCTTC. Translation gives CASGINSYNEQFF.

The V and J genes are TRBV7-2 and TRBJ2-5; D may match TRBD1 or TRBD2 (5 bases each). This CDR3 has 13 amino acids. V lost 5 bases and J 5 bases, leaving 12 bases between the germline ends. From germline, CDR1 is SGHTA and CDR2 FQGNSA. Here the CDR3 reads CASSQGREETQYF. In nucleotides, the CDR3 is TGTGCCAGCAGCCAGGGCAGGGAGGAGACCCAGTACTTC.

V gene TRBV9 combines with J gene TRBJ2-7, with D possibly matching TRBD1 (6 bases). The CDR3 spans 14 residues. CDR1 is SGDLS and CDR2 is YYNGEE in the germline V gene. With 3 bases removed from V and 2 bases from J, the gap between germline ends came to 12 bases. This CDR3 is CASSEGDTTYEQYF. In DNA form, the CDR3 reads TGTGCCAGCAGCGAAGGGGACACCACCTACGAGCAGTACTTC. The variable domain in full, with the rest retrieved from reference TRBV9 and TRBJ2-7, is DSGVTQTPKHLITATGQRVTLRCSPRSGDLSVYWYQQSLDQGLQFLIQYYNGEERAKGNILERFSAQQFPDLHSELNLSSLELGDSALYFCASSEGDTTYEQYFGPGTRLTVT.

This chain joins TRBV19 and TRBJ2-1; 12 bases are a match to TRBD2. The trim removed 2 bases at V and 0 bases at J, leaving 11 bases unmatched. The CDR3 is 20 amino acids. CDR1 is LNHDA and CDR2 is SQIVND in the germline V gene (reference sequence). The CDR3 sequence is CASSIYGGLAGQSSYNEQFF. CDR3 nucleotides: TGTGCCAGTAGTATATATGGGGGACTAGCGGGCCAAAGCTCCTACAATGAGCAGTTCTTC.

The chain uses TRBV10-3 and TRBJ2-1, with D perhaps matching TRBD2 (7 bases). This CDR3 is built from 13 residues. The V gene lost 6 bases and the J gene lost 8 bases, with 14 bases spanning the gap. The germline gives CDR1 ENHRY, CDR2 SYGVKD. The CDR3 coding sequence is TGTGCCATCAGCTTTGAGGGGGGGGATGAGCAGTTCTTC. Amino acid sequence: CAISFEGGDEQFF.

This sequence joins TRBV19 and TRBJ1-5; the D gene is possibly TRBD1 (6 bases). Germline V gives CDR1 LNHDA, CDR2 SQIVND (reference sequence). Trimming removed 3 bases at V and 4 bases at J, with 10 bases between. CDR3 size: 14 residues. The DNA of the CDR3 is TGTGCCAGTAGTATTGACAGGTGGAATCAGCCCCAGCATTTT. This encodes CASSIDRWNQPQHF.

V gene TRBV4-2 combines with J gene TRBJ2-1, with 8 bases matching TRBD2. J gave up 9 bases and V 1 base, and 8 bases lay outside the gene matches. Germline V gene data show CDR1 as LGHNA and CDR2 as YNFKEQ. This CDR3 comprises 15 residues. CDR3: CASSQVSGGPPEQFF. The CDR3 bases are TGTGCCAGCAGCCAAGTGTCGGGAGGGCCTCCTGAGCAGTTCTTC.

V is TRBV19 and J is TRBJ2-3; D is unresolved. Germline V CDR1 and CDR2: LNHDA, SQIVND (reference sequence). V lost 5 bases, J lost 2 bases, and 11 bases lay in between. The CDR3 is 14 amino acids. CDR3 in DNA: TGTGCCAGTAGTCGGACGGCGATCACAGATACGCAGTATTTT. Amino acids: CASSRTAITDTQYF.

The V gene is TRBV11-3, the J gene TRBJ2-7, with 11 bases identical to TRBD1. The germline V gene encodes CDR1 SGHNT and CDR2 YENEEA. There are 14 residues in the CDR3. With 5 bases clipped from V and 3 bases from J, the junction kept 3 bases outside the gene matches. In nucleotides, the CDR3 is TGTGCCAGCAGCCGGACAGGGGGCGGCTACGAGCAGTACTTC. It yields the protein CASSRTGGGYEQYF. Looking up the rest from reference TRBV11-3 and TRBJ2-7 gives the full variable domain: EAGVVQSPRYKIIEKKQPVAFWCNPISGHNTLYWYLQNLGQGPELLIRYENEEAVDDSQLPKDRFSAERLKGVDSTLKIQPAELGDSAVYLCASSRTGGGYEQYFGPGTRLTVT.

V usage is TRBV6-5 and J usage is TRBJ1-1; TRBD1 aligns across 8 bases. CDR3 size: 14 residues. In germline, CDR1 is MNHEY, CDR2 SVGAGI. With 5 bases clipped from V and 2 bases from J, the junction kept 4 bases outside the gene matches. CDR3 nucleotide sequence: TGTGCCAGCAGTAAGACAGGGGAAAACACTGAAGCTTTCTTT. It is translated as CASSKTGENTEAFF.

This clone was recorded a few times. The chain carries TRBV4-2 and TRBJ2-6, with D perhaps matching TRBD2 (6 bases). The germline V gene has CDR1 LGHNA and CDR2 YNFKEQ. With 4 bases removed from V and 0 bases from J, the gap between germline ends came to 10 bases. The CDR3 length is 16 residues. CDR3 in amino acids: CASSPYGGSGANVLTF. As DNA, the CDR3 is TGTGCCAGCAGCCCTTACGGGGGCTCTGGGGCCAACGTCCTGACTTTC.

CDR3 loop: CASSLGSGDTLGYF. As DNA, the CDR3 is TGTGCCAGCAGCTTGGGATCCGGGGACACCTTAGGGTATTTT. The chain couples TRBV5-6 to TRBJ2-3; weak D call: TRBD1 (6 bases). The germline V gene has CDR1 SGHDT and CDR2 YYEEEE. The CDR3 runs to 14 residues. Trimming shortened V by 0 bases and J by 14 bases, and 19 bases separated the two germline ends. The variable domain in full, with the rest retrieved from reference TRBV5-6 and TRBJ2-3, is DAGVTQSPTHLIKTRGQQVTLRCSPKSGHDTVSWYQQALGQGPQFIFQYYEEEERQRGNFPDRFSGHQFPNYSSELNVNALLLGDSALYLCASSLGSGDTLGYFGPGTRLTVL.